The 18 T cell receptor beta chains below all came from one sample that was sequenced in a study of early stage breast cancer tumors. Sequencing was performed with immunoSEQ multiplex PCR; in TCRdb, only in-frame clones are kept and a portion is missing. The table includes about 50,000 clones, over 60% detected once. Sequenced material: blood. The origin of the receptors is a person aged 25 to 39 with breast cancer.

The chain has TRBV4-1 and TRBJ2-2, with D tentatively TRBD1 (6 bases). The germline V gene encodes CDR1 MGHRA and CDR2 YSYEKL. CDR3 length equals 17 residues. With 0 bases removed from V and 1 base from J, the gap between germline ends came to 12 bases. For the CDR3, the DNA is TGCGCCAGCAGCCAAGAGTTTATGACAGGGAACACCGGGGAGCTGTTTTTT. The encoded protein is CASSQEFMTGNTGELFF.

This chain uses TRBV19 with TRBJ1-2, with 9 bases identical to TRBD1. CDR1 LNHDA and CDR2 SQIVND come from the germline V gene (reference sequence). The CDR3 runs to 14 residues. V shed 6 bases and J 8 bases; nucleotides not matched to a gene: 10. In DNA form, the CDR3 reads TGTGCCAGTAGCGTCGACAGGGGGGGTAAGGGCTACACCTTC. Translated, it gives CASSVDRGGKGYTF. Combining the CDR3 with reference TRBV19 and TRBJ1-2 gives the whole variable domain DGGITQSPKYLFRKEGQNVTLSCEQNLNHDAMYWYRQDPGQGLRLIYYSQIVNDFQKGDIAEGYSVSREKKESFPLTVTSAQKNPTAFYLCASSVDRGGKGYTFGSGTRLTVV.

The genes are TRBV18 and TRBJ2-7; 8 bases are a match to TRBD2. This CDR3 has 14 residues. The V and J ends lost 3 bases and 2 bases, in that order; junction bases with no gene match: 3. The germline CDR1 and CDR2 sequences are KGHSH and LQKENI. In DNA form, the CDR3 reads TGTGCCAGCTCACCGGTGCGGGAGGCCTACGAGCAGTACTTC. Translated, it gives CASSPVREAYEQYF.

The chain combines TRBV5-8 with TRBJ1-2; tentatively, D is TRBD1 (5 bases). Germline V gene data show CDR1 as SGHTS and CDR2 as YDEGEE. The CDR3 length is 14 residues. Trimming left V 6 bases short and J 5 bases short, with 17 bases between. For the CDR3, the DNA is TGTGCCAGCAACCCGGGGGAACAGTTATATGGCTACACCTTC. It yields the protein CASNPGEQLYGYTF.

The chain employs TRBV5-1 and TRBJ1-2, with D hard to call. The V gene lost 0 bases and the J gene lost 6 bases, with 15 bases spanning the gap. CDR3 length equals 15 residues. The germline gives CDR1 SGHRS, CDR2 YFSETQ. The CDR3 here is CASSLGLIRSHGYTF. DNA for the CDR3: TGCGCCAGCAGCTTGGGACTTATCAGAAGTCATGGCTACACCTTC.

CDR3 bases: TGTGCCAGCAGTCCACAGGGCTATGGCTACACCTTC. It translates to CASSPQGYGYTF. The rearrangement joins TRBV27 to TRBJ1-2; a possible D gene is TRBD1 (6 bases). The V end lost 5 bases, the J end lost 4 bases, and 8 bases lay between the germline ends. The CDR3 is 12 residues long. The V gene's germline CDR1 is MNHEY and CDR2 SMNVEV (reference sequence).

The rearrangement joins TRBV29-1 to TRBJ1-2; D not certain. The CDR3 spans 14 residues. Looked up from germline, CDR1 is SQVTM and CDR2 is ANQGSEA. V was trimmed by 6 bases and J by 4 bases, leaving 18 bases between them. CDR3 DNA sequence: TGCAGCGTGCCCGGACGACTAGAAAGCTATGGCTACACCTTC. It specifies CSVPGRLESYGYTF.

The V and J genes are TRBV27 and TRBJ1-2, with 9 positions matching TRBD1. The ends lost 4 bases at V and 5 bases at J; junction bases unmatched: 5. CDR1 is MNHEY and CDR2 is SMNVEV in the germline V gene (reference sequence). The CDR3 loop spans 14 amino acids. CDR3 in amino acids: CASSYRGRPYGYTF. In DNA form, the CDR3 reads TGTGCCAGCAGTTACAGGGGGCGACCTTATGGCTACACCTTC.

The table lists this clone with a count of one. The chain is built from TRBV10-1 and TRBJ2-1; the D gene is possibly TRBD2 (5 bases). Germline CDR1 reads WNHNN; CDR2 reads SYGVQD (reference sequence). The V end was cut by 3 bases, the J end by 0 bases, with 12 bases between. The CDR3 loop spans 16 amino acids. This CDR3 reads CASSEVISVSYNEQFF. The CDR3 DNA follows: TGCGCCAGCAGTGAAGTCATTAGCGTCTCCTACAATGAGCAGTTCTTC.

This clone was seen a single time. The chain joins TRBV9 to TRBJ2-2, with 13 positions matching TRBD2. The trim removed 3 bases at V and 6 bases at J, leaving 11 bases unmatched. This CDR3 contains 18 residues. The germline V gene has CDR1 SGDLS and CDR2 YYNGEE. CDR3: CASSDSQRTSGSPGELFF. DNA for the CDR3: TGTGCCAGCAGCGATTCACAACGGACTAGCGGGAGCCCCGGGGAGCTGTTTTTT.

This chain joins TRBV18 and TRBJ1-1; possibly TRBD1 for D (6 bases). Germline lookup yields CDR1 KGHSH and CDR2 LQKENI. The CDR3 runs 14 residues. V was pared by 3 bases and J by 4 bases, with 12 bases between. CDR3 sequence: CASSPQQGVTEAFF. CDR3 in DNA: TGTGCCAGCTCACCGCAACAGGGAGTCACTGAAGCTTTCTTT.

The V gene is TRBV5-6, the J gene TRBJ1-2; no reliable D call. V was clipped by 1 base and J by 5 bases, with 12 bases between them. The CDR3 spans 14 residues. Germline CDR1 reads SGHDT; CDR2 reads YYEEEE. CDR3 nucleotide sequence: TGTGCCAGCAGCTTGTATTCTCAGGTTTATGGCTACACCTTC. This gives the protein CASSLYSQVYGYTF.

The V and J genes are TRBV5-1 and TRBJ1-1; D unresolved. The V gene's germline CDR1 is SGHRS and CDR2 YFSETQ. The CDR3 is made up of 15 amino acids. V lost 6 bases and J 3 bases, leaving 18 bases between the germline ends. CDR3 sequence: CASKLQVEGYTEAFF. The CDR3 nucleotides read TGCGCCAGCAAGCTTCAGGTTGAAGGGTACACTGAAGCTTTCTTT.

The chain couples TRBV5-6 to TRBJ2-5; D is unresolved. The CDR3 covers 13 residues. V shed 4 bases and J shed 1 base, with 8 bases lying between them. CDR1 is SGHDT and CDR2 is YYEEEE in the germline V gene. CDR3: CASSKLSQETQYF. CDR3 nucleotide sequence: TGTGCCAGCAGCAAACTCTCCCAAGAGACCCAGTACTTC.

This CDR3 is CASSDSMPKNIQYF. The CDR3 region has the DNA TGTGCCAGCAGTGACAGTATGCCCAAAAACATTCAGTACTTC. V is TRBV25-1 and J is TRBJ2-4, with D unresolved. Trimming left V 3 bases short and J 2 bases short, with 8 bases between. The CDR3 runs 14 residues. The germline gives CDR1 MGHDK, CDR2 SYGVNS.

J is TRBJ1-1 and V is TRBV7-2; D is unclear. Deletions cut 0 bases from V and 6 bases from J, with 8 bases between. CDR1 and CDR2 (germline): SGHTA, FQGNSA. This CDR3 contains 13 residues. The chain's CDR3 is CASSLAKKAEAFF. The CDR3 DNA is TGTGCCAGCAGCTTAGCGAAGAAGGCTGAAGCTTTCTTT.

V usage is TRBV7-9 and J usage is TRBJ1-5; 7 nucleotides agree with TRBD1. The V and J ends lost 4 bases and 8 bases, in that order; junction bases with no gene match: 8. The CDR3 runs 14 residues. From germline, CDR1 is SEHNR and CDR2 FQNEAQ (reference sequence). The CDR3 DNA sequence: TGTGCCAGCAGCTCCCAGGACAGGTTAAAGCCCCAGCATTTT. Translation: CASSSQDRLKPQHF.

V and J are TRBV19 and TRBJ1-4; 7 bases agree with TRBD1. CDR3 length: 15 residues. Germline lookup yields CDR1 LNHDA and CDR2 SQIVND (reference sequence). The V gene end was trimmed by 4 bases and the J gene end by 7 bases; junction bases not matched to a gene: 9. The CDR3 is CASSTTGEDGEKLFF. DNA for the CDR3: TGTGCCAGTAGTACTACAGGGGAGGACGGTGAAAAACTGTTTTTT.